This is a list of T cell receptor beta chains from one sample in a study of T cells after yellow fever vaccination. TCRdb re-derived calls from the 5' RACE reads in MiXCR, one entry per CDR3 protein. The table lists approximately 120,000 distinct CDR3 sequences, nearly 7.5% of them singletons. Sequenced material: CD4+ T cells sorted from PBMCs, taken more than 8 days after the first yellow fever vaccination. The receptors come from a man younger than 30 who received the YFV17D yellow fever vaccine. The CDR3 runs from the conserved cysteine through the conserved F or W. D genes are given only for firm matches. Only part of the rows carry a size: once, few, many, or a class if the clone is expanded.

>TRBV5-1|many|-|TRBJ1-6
CASSPESSPDSPLHF
TGCGCCAGCAGCCCCGAATCGTCCCCGGATTCACCCCTCCACTTT
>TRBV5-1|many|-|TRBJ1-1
CASRLGVGDLGWTEAFF
TGCGCCAGCCGCTTGGGAGTGGGGGACTTAGGATGGACTGAAGCTTTCTTT
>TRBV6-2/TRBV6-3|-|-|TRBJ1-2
CASSYSAVNYGYTF
TGTGCCAGCAGTTACTCGGCAGTAAACTATGGCTACACCTTC
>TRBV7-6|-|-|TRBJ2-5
CASSLAAGGSETQYF
TGTGCCAGCAGCTTAGCGGCTGGGGGTTCGGAGACCCAGTACTTC
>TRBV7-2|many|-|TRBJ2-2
CASSLEGRGTGELFF
TGTGCCAGCAGCTTAGAAGGCAGGGGTACCGGGGAGCTGTTTTTT
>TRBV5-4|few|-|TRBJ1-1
CASSLARGLNTEAFF
TGTGCCAGCAGCTTGGCCAGAGGCCTCAACACTGAAGCTTTCTTT
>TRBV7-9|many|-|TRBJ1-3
CASSFLSSSGNTIYF
TGTGCCAGCAGCTTCCTGAGCTCCTCTGGAAACACCATATATTTT
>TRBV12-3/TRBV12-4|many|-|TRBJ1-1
CASSFQGTTEAFF
TGTGCCAGCAGTTTTCAGGGTACCACTGAAGCTTTCTTT
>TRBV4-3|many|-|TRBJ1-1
CASSQEHWGEAFF
TGCGCCAGCAGCCAAGAACATTGGGGTGAAGCTTTCTTT
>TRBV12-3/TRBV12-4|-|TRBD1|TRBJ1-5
CASTKQGTQPQHF
TGTGCCAGCACGAAACAGGGGACTCAGCCCCAGCATTTT
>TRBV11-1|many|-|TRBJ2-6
CASSSDGNSGANVLTF
TGTGCCAGCAGCTCCGACGGAAACTCTGGGGCCAACGTCCTGACTTTC
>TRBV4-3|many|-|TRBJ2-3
CASSQGQGRTETDTQYF
TGCGCCAGCAGCCAAGGGCAGGGGAGAACAGAAACAGATACGCAGTATTTT
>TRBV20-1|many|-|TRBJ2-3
CSAPSPSFTDTQYF
TGCAGTGCTCCCAGCCCTTCTTTCACAGATACGCAGTATTTT
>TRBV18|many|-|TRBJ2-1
CASSPKTPNEQFF
TGTGCCAGCTCACCTAAGACTCCCAATGAGCAGTTCTTC
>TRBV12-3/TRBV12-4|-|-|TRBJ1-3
CASSLDQTGSGNTIYF
TGTGCCAGCAGTTTAGATCAGACCGGCTCTGGAAACACCATATATTTT
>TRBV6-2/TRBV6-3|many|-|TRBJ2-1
CASSYASRREQFF
TGTGCCAGCAGTTACGCTAGCCGGCGTGAGCAGTTCTTC
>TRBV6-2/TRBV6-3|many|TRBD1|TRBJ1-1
CASSSGQGARGTEAFF
TGTGCCAGCAGTTCGGGACAGGGGGCACGAGGGACTGAAGCTTTCTTT
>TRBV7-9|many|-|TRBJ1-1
CASSLERRNTEAFF
TGTGCCAGCAGCTTAGAACGGCGGAACACTGAAGCTTTCTTT
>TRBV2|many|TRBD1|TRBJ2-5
CASTQTGPQETQYF
TGTGCCAGCACCCAGACAGGGCCCCAAGAGACCCAGTACTTC
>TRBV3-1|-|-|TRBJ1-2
CASSTSDSRADGYTF
TGTGCCAGCAGCACTTCGGACTCTCGAGCAGATGGCTACACCTTC
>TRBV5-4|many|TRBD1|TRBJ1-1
CASSRGQGANTEAFF
TGTGCCAGCAGCCGAGGACAGGGGGCGAACACTGAAGCTTTCTTT
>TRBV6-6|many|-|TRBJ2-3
CASSYSLIDTQYF
TGTGCCAGCAGTTACTCGCTGATAGATACGCAGTATTTT
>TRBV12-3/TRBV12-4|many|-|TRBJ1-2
CASSLDLANYGYTF
TGTGCCAGCAGTTTAGATTTGGCTAACTATGGCTACACCTTC
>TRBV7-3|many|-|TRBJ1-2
CASSPGGVDYGYTF
TGTGCCAGCAGCCCCGGGGGGGTTGACTATGGCTACACCTTC
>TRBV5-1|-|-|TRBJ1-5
CASSPTPDQPQHF
TGCGCCAGCAGCCCCACCCCGGACCAGCCCCAGCATTTT
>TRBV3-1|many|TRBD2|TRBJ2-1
CASSQTSRDQEQFF
TGTGCCAGCAGCCAGACTAGCCGGGACCAGGAGCAGTTCTTC
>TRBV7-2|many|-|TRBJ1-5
CASSLRQGNQPQHF
TGTGCCAGCAGCTTAAGGCAGGGCAATCAGCCCCAGCATTTT
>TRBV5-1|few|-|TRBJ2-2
CASSLLENGELFF
TGCGCCAGCAGCTTGCTCGAAAACGGGGAGCTGTTTTTT
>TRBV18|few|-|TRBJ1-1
CASSPPPGGARTEAFF
TGTGCCAGCTCACCCCCACCGGGGGGGGCGCGAACTGAAGCTTTCTTT
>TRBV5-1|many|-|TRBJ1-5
CASRIRTETAYSNQPQHF
TGCGCCAGCAGAATAAGGACAGAGACAGCTTATAGCAATCAGCCCCAGCATTTT
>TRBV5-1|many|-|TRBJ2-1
CASSADGSYNEQFF
TGCGCCAGCAGCGCCGACGGGAGCTACAATGAGCAGTTCTTC
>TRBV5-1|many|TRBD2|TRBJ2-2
CASSLVSGDTGELFF
TGCGCCAGCAGCTTGGTTAGCGGGGACACCGGGGAGCTGTTTTTT
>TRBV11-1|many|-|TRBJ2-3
CASSTTNTQYF
TGTGCCAGCAGTACTACCAATACGCAGTATTTT
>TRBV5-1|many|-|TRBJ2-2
CASSFMGNTGELFF
TGCGCCAGCAGCTTTATGGGGAACACCGGGGAGCTGTTTTTT
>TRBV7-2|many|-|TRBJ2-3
CAGGGLTDTQYF
TGTGCCGGGGGGGGGCTCACAGATACGCAGTATTTT
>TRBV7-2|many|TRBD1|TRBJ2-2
CASSPLRTGAGELFF
TGTGCCAGCAGCCCTTTACGGACAGGGGCCGGGGAGCTGTTTTTT
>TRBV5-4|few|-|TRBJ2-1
CASSSSLRGGARNEQFF
TGTGCCAGCAGCTCGTCACTTAGGGGGGGCGCCCGGAATGAGCAGTTCTTC
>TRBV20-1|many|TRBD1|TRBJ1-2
CSAAGQGIGYTF
TGCAGTGCTGCGGGACAGGGGATAGGCTACACCTTC
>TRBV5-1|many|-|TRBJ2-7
CASRDGTYEQYF
TGCGCCAGCAGGGACGGTACCTACGAGCAGTACTTC
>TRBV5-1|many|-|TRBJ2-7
CASSFGGSEGAGSYEQYF
TGCGCCAGCAGCTTCGGCGGTTCAGAAGGCGCAGGATCCTACGAGCAGTACTTC
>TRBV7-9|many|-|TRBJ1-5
CASSGGGQGYQPQHF
TGTGCCAGCAGCGGGGGCGGGCAGGGCTATCAGCCCCAGCATTTT
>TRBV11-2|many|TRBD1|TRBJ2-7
CASSRRQGADEQYF
TGTGCCAGCAGCAGACGACAGGGGGCCGACGAGCAGTACTTC
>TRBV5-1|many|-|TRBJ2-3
CASSLRGNYPDTQYF
TGCGCCAGCAGCTTAAGAGGGAATTATCCAGATACGCAGTATTTT
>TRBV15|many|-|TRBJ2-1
CATSIQSGEQFF
TGTGCCACCAGCATCCAAAGCGGTGAGCAGTTCTTC
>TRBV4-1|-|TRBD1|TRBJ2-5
CASSQDGTGQETQYF
TGCGCCAGCAGCCAAGACGGGACAGGGCAAGAGACCCAGTACTTC
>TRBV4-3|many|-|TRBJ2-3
CASSQNSRGTTDTQYF
TGCGCCAGCAGCCAAAACTCTAGGGGAACCACAGATACGCAGTATTTT